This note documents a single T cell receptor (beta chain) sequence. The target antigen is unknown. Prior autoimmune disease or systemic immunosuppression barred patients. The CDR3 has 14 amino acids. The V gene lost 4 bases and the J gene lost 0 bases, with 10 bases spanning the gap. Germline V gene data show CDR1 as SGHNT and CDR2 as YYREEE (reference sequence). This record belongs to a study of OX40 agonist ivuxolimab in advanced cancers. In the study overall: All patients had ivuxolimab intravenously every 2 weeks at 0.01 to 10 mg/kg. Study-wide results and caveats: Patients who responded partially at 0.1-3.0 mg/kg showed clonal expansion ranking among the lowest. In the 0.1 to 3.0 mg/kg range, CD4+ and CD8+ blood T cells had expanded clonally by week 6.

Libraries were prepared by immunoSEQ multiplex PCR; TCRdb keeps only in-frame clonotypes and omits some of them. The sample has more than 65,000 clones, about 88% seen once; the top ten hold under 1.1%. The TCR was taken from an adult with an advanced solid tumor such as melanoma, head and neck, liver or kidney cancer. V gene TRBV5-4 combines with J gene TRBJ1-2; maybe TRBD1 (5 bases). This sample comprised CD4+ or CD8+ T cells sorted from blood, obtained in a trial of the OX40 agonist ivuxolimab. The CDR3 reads CASSPGGTNYGYTF. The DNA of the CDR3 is TGTGCCAGCAGCCCGGGGGGGACTAACTATGGCTACACCTTC.